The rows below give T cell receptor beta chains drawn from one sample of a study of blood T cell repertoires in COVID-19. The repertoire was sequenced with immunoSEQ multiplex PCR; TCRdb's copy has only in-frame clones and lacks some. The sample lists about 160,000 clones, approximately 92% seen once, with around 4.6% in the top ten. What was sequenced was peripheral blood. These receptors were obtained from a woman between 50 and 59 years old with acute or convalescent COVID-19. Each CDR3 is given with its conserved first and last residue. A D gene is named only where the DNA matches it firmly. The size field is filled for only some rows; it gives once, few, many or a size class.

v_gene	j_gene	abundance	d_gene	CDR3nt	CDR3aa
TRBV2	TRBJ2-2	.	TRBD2	TGTGCCAGCAGTTCTAGCGGGGGGGTAGGCACCGGGGAGCTGTTTTTT	CASSSSGGVGTGELFF
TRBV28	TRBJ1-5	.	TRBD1	TGTGCCAGCAGTCAAAGCAGGACAGGGTTCAATCAGCCCCAGCATTTT	CASSQSRTGFNQPQHF
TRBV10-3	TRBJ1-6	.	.	TGTGCCATCAGTCAAGCGGGGACGGGGAATTCACCCCTCCACTTT	CAISQAGTGNSPLHF
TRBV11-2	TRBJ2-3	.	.	TGTGCCAGCAGCTCACCGGGGGAGCCCTACCCCCCAGATACGCAGTATTTT	CASSSPGEPYPPDTQYF
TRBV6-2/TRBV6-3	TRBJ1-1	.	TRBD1	TGTGCCAGCAGCACAGGGGGCAGGCCTGAAGCTTTCTTT	CASSTGGRPEAFF
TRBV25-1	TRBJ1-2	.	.	TGTGCCAGCAGTTCCACTGAGCGGGGAATGAGGAATGGCTACACCTTC	CASSSTERGMRNGYTF
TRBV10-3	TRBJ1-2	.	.	TGTGCCATCACCCCCCAGGAAAACTATGGCTACACCTTC	CAITPQENYGYTF
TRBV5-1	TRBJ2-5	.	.	TGCGCCAGCAGCGAGTCCCGGGTTCAAGAGACCCAGTACTTC	CASSESRVQETQYF
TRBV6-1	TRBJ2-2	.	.	TGTGCCAGCAGTGAACAAACGGGGACTACCGGGGAGCTGTTTTTT	CASSEQTGTTGELFF
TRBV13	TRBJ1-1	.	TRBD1	TGTGCCAGCAGCATACCGGACAGGGGGAACACTGAAGCTTTCTTT	CASSIPDRGNTEAFF
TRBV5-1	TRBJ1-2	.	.	TGCGCCAGCAGCTTGTACACGGAGGATGGCTACACCTTC	CASSLYTEDGYTF
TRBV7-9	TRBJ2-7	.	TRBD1	TGTGCCAGCAGACGTGGGACAGGGGACGAGCAGTACTTC	CASRRGTGDEQYF
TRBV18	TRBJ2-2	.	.	TGTGCCAGCTCACCATCAGGGAACACCGGGGAGCTGTTTTTT	CASSPSGNTGELFF
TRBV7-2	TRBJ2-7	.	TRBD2	TGTGCCAGCAGCTCAACCGGGACTAGCGGGAACTACGAGCAGTACTTC	CASSSTGTSGNYEQYF
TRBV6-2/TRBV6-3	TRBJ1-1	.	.	TGTGCCAGCAGCTCCGACAGACTTCACATGAACACTGAAGCTTTCTTT	CASSSDRLHMNTEAFF
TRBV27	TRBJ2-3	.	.	TGTGCCAGCAGTTTAGAGAGGGGGTCAGATACGCAGTATTTT	CASSLERGSDTQYF
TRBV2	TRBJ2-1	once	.	TGTGCCAGCACCCGGGGGGAGCAGTTCTTC	CASTRGEQFF
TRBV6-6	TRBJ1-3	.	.	TGTGCCACCTTGAGGGAGAGCTCTGGAAACACCATATATTTT	CATLRESSGNTIYF
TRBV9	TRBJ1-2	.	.	TGTGCCAGCACCGACGGGCCCCAGGGCGCGGTCTATGGCTACACCTTC	CASTDGPQGAVYGYTF
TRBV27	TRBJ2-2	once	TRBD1	TGTGCCAGCAGCCCCATCCAGGGGGCGTTGACCGGGGAGCTGTTTTTT	CASSPIQGALTGELFF
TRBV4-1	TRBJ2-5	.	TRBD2	TGCGCCAGCAGCCAAGTAGGACTAGCGGGAGGGGCCCAGTACTTC	CASSQVGLAGGAQYF
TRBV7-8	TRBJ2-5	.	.	TGTGCCAGCAGCTTATATAAGACGAGAGGGGAGACCCAGTACTTC	CASSLYKTRGETQYF
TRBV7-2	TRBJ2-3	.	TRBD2	TGTGCCAGCAGCGAGGGACTAGCGGGGATATCTATCACGCAGTATTTT	CASSEGLAGISITQYF
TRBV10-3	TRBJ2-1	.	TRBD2	TGTGCCATCAGTGAGACTAGCGGGAGAGGGGTTGAGCAGTTCTTC	CAISETSGRGVEQFF